This entry lists 12 T cell receptor beta chains sequenced from one sample in a study of T-cell memory formation after mild COVID-19 (dated by TCRdb to about 2021). To prepare the library, 5' RACE was applied. Sequencing took place on an Illumina NovaSeq 6000. Clones were called with MiXCR by TCRdb after fastp trimmed the public reads at Q25, and only in-frame beta chains were retained. A single entry per CDR3 protein holds the most common genes and DNA from its merged rows. The sample table holds about 350,000 distinct CDR3 sequences, of which 12% to 15% were seen once. The ten largest clones represent about a fifth of the sample. The sample was PBMCs or a T cell subset sorted from them (not recorded which). All receptors come from a man between 18 and 29 years old who had mild COVID-19 (a few samples of this study predate the infection). The sample titles of this study are shuffled in the database, so cell type and time point are left out; the donor was told from shared clones.

This clonotype was observed a few times. The rearrangement joins TRBV12-3 or TRBV12-4 to TRBJ2-4; 9 positions agree with TRBD2. The trim removed 7 bases at V and 0 bases at J, leaving 10 bases unmatched. CDR3 length: 17 residues. CDR3 residues: CASTPSSGGLAKNIQYF. The CDR3 DNA reads TGTGCCAGCACCCCCTCAAGCGGGGGGTTAGCCAAAAACATTCAGTACTTC.

This clonotype has just a few counts. The chain couples TRBV12-3 or TRBV12-4 to TRBJ1-3; the match to TRBD1 covers 9 bases. The junction had 0 bases not matched to a gene; V was cut back by 1 base and J by 2 bases. This CDR3 comprises 15 residues. CDR3 amino acids: CASSLDRGPGNTIYF. The CDR3 region has the DNA TGTGCCAGCAGTTTAGACAGGGGGCCTGGAAACACCATATATTTT.

The chain employs TRBV29-1 and TRBJ1-1; no firm D call. The germline gives CDR1 SQVTM, CDR2 ANQGSEA. The CDR3 sequence is 13 residues long. V lost 4 bases and J lost 6, with 15 bases in between. DNA for the CDR3: TGCAGCGTTGCCACTGTGTTAGGCCCTGAAGCTTTCTTT. Its protein is CSVATVLGPEAFF. Full variable domain (rest looked up from reference TRBV29-1 and TRBJ1-1): SAVISQKPSRDICQRGTSLTIQCQVDSQVTMMFWYRQQPGQSLTLIATANQGSEATYESGFVIDKFPISRPNLTFSTLTVSNMSPEDSSIYLCSVATVLGPEAFFGQGTRLTVV.

In its sample, this clonotype was seen a few times. The chain employs TRBV5-1 and TRBJ2-1; 9 bases line up with TRBD1. V lost 0 bases to trimming and J lost 6 bases; unmatched junction nucleotides: 4. The CDR3 sequence is 15 residues long. Looked up from germline, CDR1 is SGHRS and CDR2 is YFSETQ. The DNA of the CDR3 is TGCGCCAGCAGCTTGGGGACAGGGGTTTTCAATGAGCAGTTCTTC. Protein: CASSLGTGVFNEQFF.

This clonotype came up a few times. In DNA, the CDR3 is TGTGCCAGCACCCAAAATTCACCCCTCCACTTT. Protein product: CASTQNSPLHF. The chain combines TRBV7-9 with TRBJ1-6; unclear D gene. This CDR3 comprises 11 residues. Deletions cut 7 bases from V and 7 bases from J, with 5 bases between. Germline lookup yields CDR1 SEHNR and CDR2 FQNEAQ (reference sequence).

V is TRBV14 and J is TRBJ1-3, with D perhaps matching TRBD1 (5 bases). This CDR3 contains 14 residues. The germline V and J ends were trimmed by 7 bases and 8 bases, with 18 bases remaining between them. Germline V gives CDR1 SGHDN, CDR2 FVKESK. As DNA, the CDR3 is TGTGCCAGCACTTACAGGTCGACGAGGGACACCATATATTTT. Protein: CASTYRSTRDTIYF.

V usage is TRBV9 and J usage is TRBJ2-1; 9 bases line up with TRBD2. V trimming: 3 bases; J trimming: 6 bases; junction bases outside the gene matches: 4. This CDR3 region has 14 residues. The germline CDR1 and CDR2 sequences are SGDLS and YYNGEE. CDR3 sequence reads: CASSGRLAVNEQFF. CDR3 nucleotide sequence: TGTGCCAGCAGCGGAAGACTAGCGGTCAATGAGCAGTTCTTC.

The chain carries TRBV4-1 and TRBJ2-7; D perhaps matches TRBD1 (5 bases). CDR3 length: 14 amino acids. CDR1 and CDR2 (germline): MGHRA, YSYEKL. Trimming took off 0 bases at V and 4 bases at J, with 10 bases between the two ends. In nucleotides, the CDR3 is TGCGCCAGCAGCCAAGATACTCAGGGTTACGAGCAGTACGTC. The encoded protein is CASSQDTQGYEQYV.

The chain uses TRBV6-1 and TRBJ1-2, with D unresolved. The CDR3 has 13 residues. The germline V gene encodes CDR1 MNHNS and CDR2 SASEGT. V lost 2 bases to trimming and J lost 6 bases, with 10 bases between them. Here the CDR3 DNA reads TGTGCCAGCAGTGAACCGGAGACGGATGGCTACACCTTC. Its protein product is CASSEPETDGYTF.

This clonotype was detected only a few times. The V gene is TRBV7-8, the J gene TRBJ2-3, with D hard to call. Between the trimmed V and J ends, which lost 2 bases and 4 bases, there was a span of 10 bases. CDR3 size: 14 residues. CDR1 SGHVS and CDR2 FQNEAQ come from the germline V gene. This CDR3 reads CASSLRRTADTQYF. The CDR3 nucleotides are TGTGCCAGCAGCTTACGGCGAACCGCAGATACGCAGTATTTT. Combining the CDR3 with reference TRBV7-8 and TRBJ2-3 gives the whole variable domain GAGVSQSPRYKVAKRGQDVALRCDPISGHVSLFWYQQALGQGPEFLTYFQNEAQLDKSGLPSDRFFAERPEGSVSTLKIQRTQQEDSAVYLCASSLRRTADTQYFGPGTRLTVL.

This clonotype was detected only a few times. The chain recombines TRBV20-1 with TRBJ2-3; 10 positions agree with TRBD2. V dropped 2 bases and J dropped 5; count of bases not matched to a gene: 1. The CDR3 runs to 13 residues. In germline, CDR1 is DFQATT, CDR2 SNEGSKA (reference sequence). The CDR3 is CSARLAGEDTQYF. The CDR3, as DNA: TGCAGTGCTAGACTAGCGGGGGAAGATACGCAGTATTTT.

This clonotype was seen a few times. The V gene is TRBV7-2, the J gene TRBJ2-2, with D uncertain. Trimming pared 5 bases from V and 0 bases from J, leaving 13 bases between. The length of the CDR3 is 16 residues. Germline CDR1 SGHTA, CDR2 FQGNSA. The CDR3 DNA reads TGTGCCAGCAGCCGAGAGCGACTCGCGAACACCGGGGAGCTGTTTTTT. Translating it yields CASSRERLANTGELFF.